The present T cell receptor beta chain was sequenced within a study of cytomegalovirus exposure and HLA in healthy donors. Broader study findings: Listed as cytomegalovirus-associated were 170 or so TCR beta chains. Presence/absence results assume similar sequencing depth per donor, which may not hold.

PCR amplification relied on 60 Vbeta primers (plus 13 Jbeta primers). Assay used: immunoSEQ multiplex PCR; TCRdb lists only in-frame clones, some missing. This sample has hundreds of thousands of clones, with approximately 83% found just once. As for this clone: The antigen is unknown.

The TCR sequence derives from a boy aged 2 to 9 in good health and CMV-seronegative. The sample taken for sequencing was PBMCs.

DNA of the CDR3: TGTGCCAGCAGTGCAACAGGGGATAATAATTCACCCCTCCACTTT. Amino acid sequence: CASSATGDNNSPLHF. V is TRBV9 and J is TRBJ1-6, with 7 bases lining up with TRBD1. V lost 5 bases and J lost 5; bases outside the gene matches: 7. Germline CDR1 SGDLS, CDR2 YYNGEE. This CDR3 has 15 amino acids.